Listed below are T cell receptor beta chains from one sample, sequenced in a study of shared clonotypes between healthy human individuals. Some clones are missing from TCRdb's copy, which holds only in-frame ones; the method was immunoSEQ multiplex PCR. The sample contains roughly 2.5 million clones, around nine tenths of which appear only once. The sequenced sample was naive CD4+ T cells sorted from blood. The source of these receptors is a man between 18 and 35 years old in good health. The CDR3 runs from the conserved cysteine through the conserved F or W. The order of the fields is clone size, D gene, V gene, J gene, CDR3 DNA, CDR3 protein. The D gene is left open where the match is weak. Part of the rows lack a size; the others show once, few, many or a class for expanded clones.

>.|.|TRBV7-9|TRBJ1-1
TGTGCCAGCAGCTTAGGCCCGGGGGGCACTGAAGCTTTCTTT
CASSLGPGGTEAFF
>.|.|TRBV11-2|TRBJ2-1
TGTGCCAGCAGCGGGAGTAGGACTAGGGGGTTCTACAATGAGCAGTTCTTC
CASSGSRTRGFYNEQFF
>.|.|TRBV28|TRBJ1-2
TGTGCCAGTACAGACACAGTGTCGCAAGTTGGTGGCTACACCTTC
CASTDTVSQVGGYTF
>.|.|TRBV30|TRBJ2-5
TGTGCCTGGAGTGTAGGTGGGGGCCAAGAGACCCAGTACTTC
CAWSVGGGQETQYF
>.|TRBD1|TRBV15|TRBJ2-2
TGTGCCACCAGCAGAGTGACAGGGGGCACCGGGGAGCTGTTTTTT
CATSRVTGGTGELFF
>.|.|TRBV5-4|TRBJ2-5
TGTGCCAGCAGCTTGTACAGCTTGGAGACCCAGTACTTC
CASSLYSLETQYF
>.|.|TRBV28|TRBJ1-4
TGTGCCAGCAGCCCCCCTCCCGGGCGTGAAAAACTGTTTTTT
CASSPPPGREKLFF
>.|TRBD1|TRBV18|TRBJ1-6
TGTGCCAGCTCACCGGGGCAACAGGGGAATTCACCCCTCCACTTT
CASSPGQQGNSPLHF
>once|TRBD1|TRBV5-6|TRBJ2-3
TGTGCCAGCAGCCCTGACAGGGGCACAGATACGCAGTATTTT
CASSPDRGTDTQYF
>.|.|TRBV19|TRBJ1-5
TGTGCCAGTAGTATTAACAGGGAGGGATATCAGCCCCAGCATTTT
CASSINREGYQPQHF
>.|.|TRBV7-2|TRBJ1-1
TGTGCCAGCAGCCAGACAGGGAACACTGAAGCTTTCTTT
CASSQTGNTEAFF
>.|.|TRBV5-6|TRBJ1-2
TGTGCCAGCAGCTTTATCGACCCTAGACTGAACTATGGCTACACCTTC
CASSFIDPRLNYGYTF
>.|.|TRBV30|TRBJ1-4
TGTGCCTGGAGGAGCCTCCCCGGTAGGGACGGGGAAAAACTGTTTTTT
CAWRSLPGRDGEKLFF
>.|.|TRBV9|TRBJ2-3
TGTGCCAGCAGCCCGGGTGGCGGATCAGGAGCAGATACGCAGTATTTT
CASSPGGGSGADTQYF
>.|.|TRBV7-9|TRBJ2-7
TGTGCCAGCAGCTTCCGGGACGAGCAGTACTTC
CASSFRDEQYF
>.|.|TRBV7-2|TRBJ1-1
TGTGCCAGCAGCGCCAATCGAGACTTTCTCATGGGGGAAGCTTTCTTT
CASSANRDFLMGEAFF
>once|TRBD1|TRBV5-4|TRBJ1-5
TGTGCCAGCAGCTTGCAGGGGGATCAGCCCCAGCATTTT
CASSLQGDQPQHF
>.|TRBD1|TRBV27|TRBJ1-6
TGTGCCAGCAGTCCGCGGACAGGGGGATTTTCACCCCTCCACTTT
CASSPRTGGFSPLHF
>.|.|TRBV5-1|TRBJ2-1
TGCGCCAGCAGCCCGCTCGGGCAGTCCTACAATGAGCAGTTCTTC
CASSPLGQSYNEQFF
>.|TRBD2|TRBV5-1|TRBJ2-1
TGCGCCAGCAGCTTGCCGTTCAGCGGGGGGTCCAATGAGCAGTTCTTC
CASSLPFSGGSNEQFF
>.|.|TRBV5-1|TRBJ1-4
TGCGCCAGCAGCTTGGCCCCCCAGGGGTTTAGTGAAAAACTGTTTTTT
CASSLAPQGFSEKLFF
>.|TRBD1|TRBV4-1|TRBJ2-7
TGCGCCAGCAGCCAAACCGGACAGGCCCCCTACGAGCAGTACTTC
CASSQTGQAPYEQYF
>.|TRBD2|TRBV5-1|TRBJ2-5
TGCGCCAGCAGCACCGGGACTAGCGGGAGGTCGGAGACCCAGTACTTC
CASSTGTSGRSETQYF
>.|.|TRBV2|TRBJ2-7
TGTGCCAGCAGGGATCTGATCCGCGAGCAGTACTTC
CASRDLIREQYF
>.|TRBD1|TRBV5-6|TRBJ2-7
TGTGCCAGCAGCTTGGGACAGGGAGCCTACGAGCAGTACTTC
CASSLGQGAYEQYF
>.|.|TRBV10-3|TRBJ2-7
TGTGCCATCAGTGAATCAGGGACCTCCTACGAGCAGTACTTC
CAISESGTSYEQYF
>.|TRBD1|TRBV10-3|TRBJ2-3
TGTGCCATCAGTCGGACAGGATCGGGCACAGATACGCAGTATTTT
CAISRTGSGTDTQYF
>.|.|TRBV27|TRBJ2-3
TGTGCCAGCAGTTTTTATCCTCCCTTGGCAGGGATGAGAACAGATACGCAGTATTTT
CASSFYPPLAGMRTDTQYF
>.|TRBD1|TRBV5-4|TRBJ1-2
TGTGCCAGTCATCGAGGACAGGAAGAAGGCTACACCTTC
CASHRGQEEGYTF
>.|.|TRBV27|TRBJ1-3
TGTGCCAGCAGCCCCGCAGGGTACAACTCGGACACCATATATTTT
CASSPAGYNSDTIYF
>.|.|TRBV5-1|TRBJ1-1
TGCGCCAGCAGCCCAGACTGGGTTGAAGCTTTCTTT
CASSPDWVEAFF
>.|TRBD2|TRBV19|TRBJ2-7
TGTGCCAGTAGTACCAAGACTAGCGGGAGAATGCGCGAGCAGTACTTC
CASSTKTSGRMREQYF
>once|.|TRBV25-1|TRBJ2-2
TGTGCCCACCGGGGGCCGAACACCGGGGAGCTGTTTTTT
CAHRGPNTGELFF
>.|TRBD2|TRBV10-3|TRBJ2-7
TGTGCCATCAGTCCGACTAGCGGGGACCTCTACGAGCAGTACTTC
CAISPTSGDLYEQYF
>.|TRBD1|TRBV5-4|TRBJ2-2
TGTGCCAGCAGCTCGCACAGGGGGCGCGACACCGGGGAGCTGTTTTTT
CASSSHRGRDTGELFF
>.|TRBD2|TRBV5-1|TRBJ2-3
TGCGCCAGCAGCTTCGATCGGGGGGGCTTGGATACGCAGTATTTT
CASSFDRGGLDTQYF
>.|.|TRBV7-9|TRBJ1-1
TGTGCCAGCAGCCCCCAAACAGGGAGGAACACTGAAGCTTTCTTT
CASSPQTGRNTEAFF
>.|.|TRBV18|TRBJ1-4
TGTGCCAGCTCACCAGACGGGGGCCAAGAAAAACTGTTTTTT
CASSPDGGQEKLFF
>.|.|TRBV6-6|TRBJ2-7
TGTGCCAGCAGTCAAAATTCCTACGAGCAGTACTTC
CASSQNSYEQYF
>.|TRBD1|TRBV27|TRBJ1-1
TGTGCCAGCAGAGGGGTGAGTGCAGGGGGCCCTAACACTGAAGCTTTCTTT
CASRGVSAGGPNTEAFF
>.|.|TRBV21-1|TRBJ2-3
TGTGCCAGCGGGGCCAGTGGGATAGGGCGGGATGCTAGCACAGATACGCAGTATTTT
CASGASGIGRDASTDTQYF
>.|.|TRBV19|TRBJ2-7
TGTGCCAGTGGGACGCATACCACCTACGAGCAGTACTTC
CASGTHTTYEQYF